There are a few counts of the clone carrying this TCR beta chain. This entry comes from a study of cytomegalovirus exposure and HLA in healthy donors. Amplification used 60 Vbeta primers and 13 Jbeta primers. Only in-frame clones appear in the TCRdb table, and some are missing; sequencing was by immunoSEQ multiplex PCR. The data contain around 70,000 clones, under 85% of them singletons. There are 13 residues in the CDR3. Germline V gene lookup returns CDR1 SGHTA and CDR2 FQGTGA. V trimming: 4 bases; J trimming: 14 bases; junction bases outside the gene matches: 6. Sequenced sample: PBMCs. The source is a woman aged 40 to 55 in good health and CMV-seropositive. The chain combines TRBV7-3 with TRBJ1-6; 9 nucleotides align to TRBD1. CDR3 residues: CASSYDRGLALHF. The DNA for the CDR3 is TGTGCCAGCAGCTACGACAGGGGGTTAGCCCTCCACTTT.